The 5 T cell receptor beta chains in this list originate from one sample, sequenced in a study of blood T cell repertoires in COVID-19. Profiled with immunoSEQ multiplex PCR; TCRdb holds only in-frame clones, not every one. The sample yields around 50,000 clones, more than 75% seen once. The sequenced sample consisted of peripheral blood. These receptors were obtained from a man aged 35 to 55 with active COVID-19.

This clone was recorded a few times. The chain joins TRBV5-4 to TRBJ2-7; TRBD2 matches 9 bases. V trimming: 0 bases; J trimming: 3 bases; junction bases outside the gene matches: 4. Germline CDR1 SGHNT, CDR2 YYREEE (reference sequence). The CDR3 contains 15 residues. CDR3: CASSLGAGGLYEQYF. CDR3 bases: TGTGCCAGCAGCTTGGGAGCGGGAGGCCTCTACGAGCAGTACTTC.

V gene TRBV7-2 combines with J gene TRBJ2-1; a weak D match, TRBD2 (7 bases). The CDR3 has 16 residues. Trimming pared 6 bases from V and 9 bases from J, leaving 24 bases between. Per the germline V gene, CDR1 is SGHTA and CDR2 is FQGNSA. This chain's CDR3 is CASRNLQLGGVGEQFF. CDR3 DNA: TGTGCCAGCAGGAATCTCCAACTAGGGGGGGTGGGTGAGCAGTTCTTC. Variable domain in full (rest from reference TRBV7-2 and TRBJ2-1): GAGVSQSPSNKVTEKGKDVELRCDPISGHTALYWYRQSLGQGLEFLIYFQGNSAPDKSGLPSDRFSAERTGGSVSTLTIQRTQQEDSAVYLCASRNLQLGGVGEQFFGPGTRLTVL.

The genes are TRBV19 and TRBJ2-6; 10 bases align to TRBD1. The V and J ends lost 3 bases and 2 bases, in that order; junction bases with no gene match: 4. CDR3 length equals 17 residues. From germline, CDR1 is LNHDA and CDR2 SQIVND (reference sequence). CDR3 coding DNA: TGTGCCAGTAGTATGCGGACAGGGGGTACTGGGGCCAACGTCCTGACTTTC. Translation gives CASSMRTGGTGANVLTF.

The chain has TRBV7-8 and TRBJ2-3; 8 positions match TRBD2. J lost 2 bases, V lost 3 bases, and 10 bases had no gene match. CDR3 size: 17 residues. Germline V CDR1 and CDR2: SGHVS, FQNEAQ. The CDR3 DNA follows: TGTGCCAGCAGCTTGGAATTGGGGCGGGAGGCCACAGATACGCAGTATTTT. Amino acids: CASSLELGREATDTQYF.

The chain uses TRBV10-1 and TRBJ2-7, with D perhaps matching TRBD1 (5 bases). The CDR3 extends over 12 amino acids. Germline CDR1 reads WNHNN; CDR2 reads SYGVQD (reference sequence). Trimming removed 6 bases from V and 2 bases from J, with 8 bases in between. This CDR3 reads CASSPGTYEQYF. CDR3 in DNA: TGCGCCAGCAGCCCAGGGACCTACGAGCAGTACTTC.